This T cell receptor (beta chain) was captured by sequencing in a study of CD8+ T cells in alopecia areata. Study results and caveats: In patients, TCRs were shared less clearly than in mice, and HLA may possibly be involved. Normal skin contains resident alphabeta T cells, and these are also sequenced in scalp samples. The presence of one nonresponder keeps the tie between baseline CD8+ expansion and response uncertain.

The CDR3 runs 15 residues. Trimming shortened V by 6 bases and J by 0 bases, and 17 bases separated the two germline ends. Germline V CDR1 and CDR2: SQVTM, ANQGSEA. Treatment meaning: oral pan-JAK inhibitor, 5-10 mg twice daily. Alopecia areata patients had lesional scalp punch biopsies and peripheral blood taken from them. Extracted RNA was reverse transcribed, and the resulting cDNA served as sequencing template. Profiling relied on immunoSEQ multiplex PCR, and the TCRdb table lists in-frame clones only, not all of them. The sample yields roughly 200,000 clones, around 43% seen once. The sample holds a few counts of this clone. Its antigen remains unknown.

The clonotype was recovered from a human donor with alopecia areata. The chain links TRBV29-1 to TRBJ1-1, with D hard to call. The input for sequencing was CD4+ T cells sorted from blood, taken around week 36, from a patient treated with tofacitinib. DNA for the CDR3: TGCAGCGTGGGTGGGCAGATACATATGAACACTGAAGCTTTCTTT. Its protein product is CSVGGQIHMNTEAFF. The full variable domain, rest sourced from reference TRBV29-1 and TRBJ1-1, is SAVISQKPSRDICQRGTSLTIQCQVDSQVTMMFWYRQQPGQSLTLIATANQGSEATYESGFVIDKFPISRPNLTFSTLTVSNMSPEDSSIYLCSVGGQIHMNTEAFFGQGTRLTVV.